Shown below are 12 T cell receptor beta chains from a single sample sequenced in a study of control samples from healthy donors and cancer patients. The table came from immunoSEQ multiplex PCR; TCRdb's copy has only in-frame clones and leaves some out. In the table there are 170,000 or so clones, about nine tenths of which are singletons. The material sequenced was blood. Receptors originate from a woman between 35 and 50 years old in good health.

CDR3 protein: CASSPRGGTGGLVETQYF. CDR3 coding DNA: TGTGCCAGCAGCCCCCGAGGTGGGACAGGGGGTCTTGTAGAGACCCAGTACTTC. The chain is built from TRBV9 and TRBJ2-5; 11 bases fit TRBD1. The J segment lost 4 bases and the V segment lost 4 bases, leaving 15 bases of the junction unmatched. The CDR3 is made up of 18 amino acids. From germline, CDR1 is SGDLS and CDR2 YYNGEE.

The chain uses TRBV11-2 and TRBJ2-7; TRBD1 matches at 9 bases. Germline CDR1 is SGHAT and CDR2 is FQNNGV. After removal of 0 bases from V and 4 bases from J, the junction contained 1 base not matched to a gene. The CDR3 is 14 residues long. The DNA of the CDR3 is TGTGCCAGCAGCTTAGAAGGACAGGGGTACGAGCAGTACTTC. Translated, it gives CASSLEGQGYEQYF.

A note on this clone: The same CDR3 can be traced to other DNA sequences in this sample. V and J are TRBV18 and TRBJ2-3; no clear D gene. Germline CDR1 is KGHSH and CDR2 is LQKENI. The CDR3 has 13 amino acids. Trimming removed 0 bases from V and 0 bases from J, with 1 base in between. CDR3 in DNA: TGTGCCAGCTCACCACCGAGCACAGATACGCAGTATTTT. Its protein product is CASSPPSTDTQYF.

The chain joins TRBV7-9 to TRBJ1-2, with 9 bases lining up with TRBD1. This CDR3 has 16 residues. V shed 5 bases and J 8 bases; nucleotides not matched to a gene: 15. Germline V gene data show CDR1 as SEHNR and CDR2 as FQNEAQ (reference sequence). In DNA, the CDR3 is TGTGCCAGCAGCCCGACGAGCAACCAGGGGACAGGGGGCTACACCTTC. Amino acids: CASSPTSNQGTGGYTF. The entire variable domain, with the rest obtained from reference TRBV7-9 and TRBJ1-2, is as follows: DTGVSQNPRHKITKRGQNVTFRCDPISEHNRLYWYRQTLGQGPEFLTYFQNEAQLEKSRLLSDRFSAERPKGSFSTLEIQRTEQGDSAMYLCASSPTSNQGTGGYTFGSGTRLTVV.

The chain uses TRBV5-1 and TRBJ2-2; no reliable D call. Germline assignment: CDR1 SGHRS and CDR2 YFSETQ. The CDR3 is 14 amino acids. Trimming left V 9 bases short and J 4 bases short, with 16 bases between. Here the CDR3 reads CATPASGVTGELFF. CDR3 coding DNA: TGCGCCACCCCGGCGTCTGGGGTCACCGGGGAGCTGTTTTTT.

The chain uses TRBV19 and TRBJ1-2; 9 bases are shared with TRBD1. Germline V gives CDR1 LNHDA, CDR2 SQIVND (reference sequence). This CDR3 is built from 17 residues. The junction had 16 bases not matched to a gene; V was cut back by 5 bases and J by 6 bases. The CDR3 coding sequence is TGTGCCAGTAGTTCACGTCTCACCGGGACAGGGATCCATGGCTACACCTTC. Translated, it gives CASSSRLTGTGIHGYTF.

J is TRBJ1-1 and V is TRBV5-5; 9 bases map to TRBD1. CDR3 length equals 14 residues. CDR1 is SGHKS and CDR2 is YYEKEE in the germline V gene (reference sequence). Unmatched junction bases numbered 6, after V lost 4 bases and J lost 5 bases. The CDR3 region is CASSEGQGTTEAFF. CDR3 sequence (DNA): TGTGCCAGCAGCGAAGGACAGGGGACAACTGAAGCTTTCTTT.

The chain joins TRBV27 to TRBJ1-2; 7 bases agree with TRBD1. V lost 4 bases to trimming and J lost 4 bases; unmatched junction nucleotides: 6. The CDR3 consists of 14 residues. CDR1 and CDR2 from the germline V gene are MNHEY and SMNVEV (reference sequence). The DNA of the CDR3 is TGTGCCAGCAGTTCTCGAAACAGGGGCTATGGCTACACCTTC. Translation gives CASSSRNRGYGYTF.

The CDR3 spells CASIRDTLFGYTF. CDR3 in DNA: TGTGCCAGCATTCGGGACACTCTTTTCGGCTACACCTTC. The V call is TRBV12-3 or TRBV12-4, the J call TRBJ1-2, with a tentative D call TRBD1 (6 bases). V was trimmed by 7 bases and J by 8 bases, leaving 17 bases between them. CDR3 length equals 13 residues.

The chain uses TRBV2 and TRBJ1-2; D is ambiguous. Germline CDR1 reads SNHLY; CDR2 reads FYNNEI. This CDR3 spans 13 amino acids. Trimming shortened V by 3 bases and J by 3 bases, and 8 bases separated the two germline ends. Here the CDR3 reads CASSELGYYGYTF. The CDR3 DNA is TGTGCCAGCAGTGAGCTGGGGTACTATGGCTACACCTTC. The variable domain in full, completed from reference TRBV2 and TRBJ1-2, reads EPEVTQTPSHQVTQMGQEVILRCVPISNHLYFYWYRQILGQKVEFLVSFYNNEISEKSEIFDDQFSVERPDGSNFTLKIRSTKLEDSAMYFCASSELGYYGYTFGSGTRLTVV.

This chain links TRBV12-3 or TRBV12-4 with TRBJ1-2; no firm D call. This CDR3 is built from 13 residues. V was pared by 1 base and J by 4 bases, with 7 bases between. The CDR3 spells CASSLEGIYGYTF. The CDR3 nucleotides read TGTGCCAGCAGTTTAGAAGGGATCTATGGCTACACCTTC.

V gene TRBV7-8 combines with J gene TRBJ1-1, with 7 bases aligning to TRBD1. V lost 4 bases, J lost 0 bases, and 11 bases stayed unmatched. The germline gives CDR1 SGHVS, CDR2 FQNEAQ. The CDR3 consists of 17 residues. The CDR3 DNA follows: TGTGCCAGCAGCTCTTTCACAGGGGAAGGGATGAACACTGAAGCTTTCTTT. Translated, it gives CASSSFTGEGMNTEAFF.